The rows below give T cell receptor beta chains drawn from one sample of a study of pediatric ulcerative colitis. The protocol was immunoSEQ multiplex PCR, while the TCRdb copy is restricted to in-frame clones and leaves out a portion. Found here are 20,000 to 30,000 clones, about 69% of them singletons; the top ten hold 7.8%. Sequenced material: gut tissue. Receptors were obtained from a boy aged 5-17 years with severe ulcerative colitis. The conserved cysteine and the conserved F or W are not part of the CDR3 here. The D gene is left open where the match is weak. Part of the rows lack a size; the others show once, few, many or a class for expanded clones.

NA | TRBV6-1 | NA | ASSHLLGPYEQY
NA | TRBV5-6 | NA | ASSLRFNSGNQPQH
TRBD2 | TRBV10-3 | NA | AISESVTSGVNEQF
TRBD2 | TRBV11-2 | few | ASSPGTSGSIDTQY
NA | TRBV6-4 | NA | ASSSGSTDTQY
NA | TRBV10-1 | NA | ASSVGETQY
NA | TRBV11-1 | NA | ASRVSADTGELF
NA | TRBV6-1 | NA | ASSDRQGATNEKLF
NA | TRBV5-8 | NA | ASSFHNEQF
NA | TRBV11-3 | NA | ASSLGANTGELF
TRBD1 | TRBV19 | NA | ASERTGGTYSNQPQH
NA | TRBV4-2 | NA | ASSQDLGGVTEAF
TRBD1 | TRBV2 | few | ASSLDRLNYGYT
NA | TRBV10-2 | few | ASSESGGRVDYGYT
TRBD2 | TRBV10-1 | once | ASSDASGAVGAQY
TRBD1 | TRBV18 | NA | ASSPTGGSDEQY
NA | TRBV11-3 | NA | ASSFRNSYEQY
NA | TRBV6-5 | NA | ASSYDSTGPKETQY
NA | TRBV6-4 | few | ASSDEWQY
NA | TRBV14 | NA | ASGPWGTDTQY
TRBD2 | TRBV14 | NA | ASSRAGLAAYNEQF
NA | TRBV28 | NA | ASSLPGNSNQPQH
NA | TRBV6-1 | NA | ASSAAGQPQH
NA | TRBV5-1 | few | ASTPGDPLNTEAF
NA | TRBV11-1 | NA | ASSSPQGWGELF
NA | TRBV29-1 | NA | SVEDGYQETQY
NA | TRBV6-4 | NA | ASSEVAASTDTQY